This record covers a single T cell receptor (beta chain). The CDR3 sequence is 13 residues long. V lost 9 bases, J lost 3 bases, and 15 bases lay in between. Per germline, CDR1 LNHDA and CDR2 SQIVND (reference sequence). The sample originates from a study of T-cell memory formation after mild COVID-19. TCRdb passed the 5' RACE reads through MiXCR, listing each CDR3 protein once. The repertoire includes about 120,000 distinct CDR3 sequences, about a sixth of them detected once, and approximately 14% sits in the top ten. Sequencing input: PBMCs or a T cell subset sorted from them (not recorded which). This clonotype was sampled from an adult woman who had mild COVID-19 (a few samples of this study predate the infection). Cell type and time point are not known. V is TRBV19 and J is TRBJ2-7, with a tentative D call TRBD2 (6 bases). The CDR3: CARETRWNYEQYF. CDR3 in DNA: TGTGCCAGGGAGACTAGATGGAACTACGAGCAGTACTTC.